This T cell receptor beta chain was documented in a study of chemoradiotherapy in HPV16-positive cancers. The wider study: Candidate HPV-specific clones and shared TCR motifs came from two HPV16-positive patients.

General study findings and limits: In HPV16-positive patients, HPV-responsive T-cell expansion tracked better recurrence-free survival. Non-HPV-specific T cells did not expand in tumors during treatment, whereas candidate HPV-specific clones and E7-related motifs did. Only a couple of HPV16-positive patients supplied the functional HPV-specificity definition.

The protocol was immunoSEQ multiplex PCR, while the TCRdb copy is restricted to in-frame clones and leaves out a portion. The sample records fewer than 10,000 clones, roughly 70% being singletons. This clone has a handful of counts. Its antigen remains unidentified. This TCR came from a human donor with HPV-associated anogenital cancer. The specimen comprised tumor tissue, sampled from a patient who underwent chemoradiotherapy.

The CDR3 region has the DNA TGTGCCAGCAGTTTCCATCAGGGTCGGGGCTACACCTTC. It yields the protein CASSFHQGRGYTF. J is TRBJ1-2 and V is TRBV6-6, with D possibly TRBD1 on 5 matching bases. The CDR3 runs 13 residues. V shed 4 bases and J shed 8 bases, with 14 bases lying between them. From germline, CDR1 is MNHNY and CDR2 SVGAGI (reference sequence).